These T cell receptor beta chains were read from a single sample in a study. TCRdb re-called the 5' RACE reads with MiXCR, one entry per CDR3 protein. The repertoire consists of about 54,000 distinct CDR3 sequences, with approximately 17% occurring once and the leading ten covering 2% to 2.5%. Source material: naive CD4+ T cells sorted from blood. The origin of the receptors is a female donor with breast cancer. Each CDR3 is given with its conserved first and last residue. A D gene is named only where the DNA matches it firmly. Size tells how often a clone was seen (once, few, many) or the class of an expanded clone, and some rows leave it out.

DNA | CDR3 | D | size | J | V
TGTGCCACAAACAGCCAGGGGTACGACTATGGCTACACCTTC | CATNSQGYDYGYTF | . | many | TRBJ1-2 | TRBV10-3
TGCAGTGTTAGTGGGGATTACAATGAGCAGTTCTTC | CSVSGDYNEQFF | . | . | TRBJ2-1 | TRBV20-1
TGTGCCAGCAGTTTGGGACAGGGGGCCCCTTATCAGCCCCAGCATTTT | CASSLGQGAPYQPQHF | TRBD1 | few | TRBJ1-5 | TRBV12-3/TRBV12-4
TGTGCCAGCAGTTACGCGAGGGTAGGCAGCACAGATACGCAGTATTTT | CASSYARVGSTDTQYF | . | many | TRBJ2-3 | TRBV6-5
TGTGCCACCAGCAGAAATATACAAGAGACCCAGTACTTC | CATSRNIQETQYF | . | many | TRBJ2-5 | TRBV15
TGTGCCAGCAGTTACTCTGGGCGCCTCGATAATTCACCCCTCCACTTT | CASSYSGRLDNSPLHF | . | . | TRBJ1-6 | TRBV6-5
TGTGCCAGCTCCTTGGGTCCGGATAGCTCCTACAATGAGCAGTTCTTC | CASSLGPDSSYNEQFF | . | . | TRBJ2-1 | TRBV5-4
TGTGCCAGCAGCTTATCAACTTGGAACACTGAAGCTTTCTTT | CASSLSTWNTEAFF | . | . | TRBJ1-1 | TRBV7-9
TGCAGTGCTCTGTCCACCTCATCCTACGAGCAGTACTTC | CSALSTSSYEQYF | . | many | TRBJ2-7 | TRBV20-1
TGTGCTAGCAGCTTAGGGGACGGGTTGGAGCAGTACTTC | CASSLGDGLEQYF | . | . | TRBJ2-7 | TRBV7-7
TGTGCCAGCAGCTCGACAGGCTTTGATGAAAAACTGTTTTTT | CASSSTGFDEKLFF | . | . | TRBJ1-4 | TRBV7-9
TGTGCCAGCAGTTTGCCTAGCGGGATTTTTGAGGGCACAGATACGCAGTATTTT | CASSLPSGIFEGTDTQYF | TRBD2 | few | TRBJ2-3 | TRBV12-3/TRBV12-4
TGCGCCAGCAGCCCTGGGACAGGCGCCTACGAGCAGTACTTC | CASSPGTGAYEQYF | TRBD1 | many | TRBJ2-7 | TRBV5-1
TGCGCCAGCACCCGGGACACTCGAGAGACCCAGTACTTC | CASTRDTRETQYF | . | . | TRBJ2-5 | TRBV5-1
TGCGCCAGCAGCTCTTCTGAGGGGGGCGGCTACACCTTC | CASSSSEGGGYTF | . | few | TRBJ1-2 | TRBV5-1
TGTGCCAGCTCGCGAGGAGGGGGTTATGGCTACACCTTC | CASSRGGGYGYTF | . | . | TRBJ1-2 | TRBV7-2
TGTGCCAGCAGCGTAGATCCTAGCGGGGGAGAATACGAGCAGTACTTC | CASSVDPSGGEYEQYF | TRBD2 | . | TRBJ2-7 | TRBV9
TGCGCCAGCAGCCCCCGCGAGGGTGGGGGCTACACCTTC | CASSPREGGGYTF | . | medium-sized | TRBJ1-2 | TRBV5-1
TGTGCCAGCAGCCCAGGGCCCGGAGAGACCCAGTACTTC | CASSPGPGETQYF | . | few | TRBJ2-5 | TRBV7-2
TGCGCCAGCAGCCAAGGGTACTCGGGGCGGGAAGAGACCCAGTACTTC | CASSQGYSGREETQYF | . | few | TRBJ2-5 | TRBV4-3
TGTGCCAGCTCACCACTCCAACGACTAGCGGGAGCGGTAGAGACCCAGTACTTC | CASSPLQRLAGAVETQYF | TRBD2 | few | TRBJ2-5 | TRBV18
TGCAGTGCTAGAGAACAGGGGGCCATGAACACTGAAGCTTTCTTT | CSAREQGAMNTEAFF | TRBD1 | . | TRBJ1-1 | TRBV20-1
TGCAGTGCTAGACAGGGGGTGAGCTCTGAAGCTTTCTTT | CSARQGVSSEAFF | TRBD1 | . | TRBJ1-1 | TRBV20-1
TGCGCCAGCAGCTCCCGGTGGGACACAGATACGCAGTATTTT | CASSSRWDTDTQYF | . | . | TRBJ2-3 | TRBV5-1
TGTGCCACCAGCAGCCCGGACAGAATGGGACATGAGCAGTTCTTC | CATSSPDRMGHEQFF | . | many | TRBJ2-1 | TRBV15
TGTGCCATCAGTGAGTCGAGTTGGGGGGCGACTGAAGCTTTCTTT | CAISESSWGATEAFF | . | many | TRBJ1-1 | TRBV10-3
TGTGCCAGCAGTTATCGGGACAGCCCTCGGTTCTTC | CASSYRDSPRFF | TRBD1 | . | TRBJ2-1 | TRBV6-2/TRBV6-3
TGTGCCAGCAGCCTAAACCCCGGGACTACGAACAATGAGCAGTTCTTC | CASSLNPGTTNNEQFF | TRBD2 | . | TRBJ2-1 | TRBV4-2
TGCGCCAGCAGCTTGCAATGGGGGAGGGAGGAGCAGTACTTC | CASSLQWGREEQYF | TRBD2 | few | TRBJ2-7 | TRBV5-1
TGCGCCAGCAGCCTAGACCCTACCGGGGAGCTGTTTTTT | CASSLDPTGELFF | . | few | TRBJ2-2 | TRBV5-1
TGCGCCAGCAGCTGGGGGGTACCCGGCGAGCAGTACTTC | CASSWGVPGEQYF | . | many | TRBJ2-7 | TRBV5-1
TGCGCCAGCTCACATGCAGAAACTAACTATGGCTACACCTTC | CASSHAETNYGYTF | . | once | TRBJ1-2 | TRBV18
TGTGCCAGCACGAAGGGGGGAGGGCCCGGCAATGAGCAGTTCTTC | CASTKGGGPGNEQFF | . | few | TRBJ2-1 | TRBV2
TGTGCCACCCGGGACAGGGAAAATGAAAAACTGTTTTTT | CATRDRENEKLFF | TRBD1 | once | TRBJ1-4 | TRBV24-1
TGCGCCAGCAGCCAAGAGCTCAGGGGTGGCAATCAGCCCCAGCATTTT | CASSQELRGGNQPQHF | . | many | TRBJ1-5 | TRBV4-3
TGTGCCAGCAGCCTAAACGGCGACAGACCCACAGATACGCAGTATTTT | CASSLNGDRPTDTQYF | . | few | TRBJ2-3 | TRBV7-8
TGTGCCACCAGTGATCCCCCGCCTCAAGAGACCCAGTACTTC | CATSDPPPQETQYF | . | few | TRBJ2-5 | TRBV24-1
TGTGCCAGCAGCTTATCCCAGGGGAATGAGCAGTTCTTC | CASSLSQGNEQFF | . | many | TRBJ2-1 | TRBV7-3
TGCGCCAGCAGCCTCGGGAGGTTCACTGAAGCTTTCTTT | CASSLGRFTEAFF | . | many | TRBJ1-1 | TRBV4-1
TGTGCCAGCAGCTCTAACACACAGGGAGCTACTGAAGCTTTCTTT | CASSSNTQGATEAFF | . | . | TRBJ1-1 | TRBV5-5
TGCGCCAGCAGCCGGGGGTTGGGACAGGCTGACTATGGCTACACCTTC | CASSRGLGQADYGYTF | TRBD1 | many | TRBJ1-2 | TRBV4-3
TGTGCCAGCAGCCCCCCTCCAAGTTGGCGGGAGGCAGGTACGCAGTATTTT | CASSPPPSWREAGTQYF | TRBD2 | . | TRBJ2-3 | TRBV3-1
TGCGCCAGCAGCTTGGGGGACGGCAATCAGCCCCAGCATTTT | CASSLGDGNQPQHF | . | few | TRBJ1-5 | TRBV5-1
TGTGCCAGCAGCCCCGCCCCCGGGACTAGCGGGATTTTTGAGACCCAGTACTTC | CASSPAPGTSGIFETQYF | TRBD2 | . | TRBJ2-5 | TRBV7-2
TGCAGTGCGTATCGGGGGGGAGAGACTGAAGCTTTCTTT | CSAYRGGETEAFF | . | few | TRBJ1-1 | TRBV20-1
TGTGCCAGCAGCTTAAGGGGGGTAATTGCGGGAGATACGCAGTATTTT | CASSLRGVIAGDTQYF | . | . | TRBJ2-3 | TRBV7-2
TGTGCCAGCAGCCCTAGGATGAACACTGAAGCTTTCTTT | CASSPRMNTEAFF | . | many | TRBJ1-1 | TRBV7-2
TGCAGTGTCCGCGGGACGGTGGATGATTTGTCCCACCTTTCGTCAAATGGCTACACCTTC | CSVRGTVDDLSHLSSNGYTF | . | many | TRBJ1-2 | TRBV20-1
TGTGCCAGCAGTTCCAGGGGGCGGAGTGAGACCCAGTACTTC | CASSSRGRSETQYF | TRBD1 | few | TRBJ2-5 | TRBV28
TGTGCCAGCAGACTTACTAGCGGGAGAGTCTCCTACGAGCAGTACTTC | CASRLTSGRVSYEQYF | TRBD2 | few | TRBJ2-7 | TRBV7-2
TGCAGTGGGGCGATCACCTACGAGCAGTACTTC | CSGAITYEQYF | . | . | TRBJ2-7 | TRBV20-1
TGTTCCAGCACTAGCGGGTCCCACGAGCAGTACTTC | CSSTSGSHEQYF | TRBD2 | . | TRBJ2-7 | TRBV7-2
TGCGCCAGCAGCTTGGGGCGGGAGTACCCCTACGAGCAGTACTTC | CASSLGREYPYEQYF | TRBD2 | few | TRBJ2-7 | TRBV5-1
TGCAGTTTGGACAGGGGGAATTACGAGCAGTACTTC | CSLDRGNYEQYF | TRBD1 | many | TRBJ2-7 | TRBV20-1
TGTGCCAGCAGCACCGTCGGTCAGCCCCAGCATTTT | CASSTVGQPQHF | . | . | TRBJ1-5 | TRBV7-2